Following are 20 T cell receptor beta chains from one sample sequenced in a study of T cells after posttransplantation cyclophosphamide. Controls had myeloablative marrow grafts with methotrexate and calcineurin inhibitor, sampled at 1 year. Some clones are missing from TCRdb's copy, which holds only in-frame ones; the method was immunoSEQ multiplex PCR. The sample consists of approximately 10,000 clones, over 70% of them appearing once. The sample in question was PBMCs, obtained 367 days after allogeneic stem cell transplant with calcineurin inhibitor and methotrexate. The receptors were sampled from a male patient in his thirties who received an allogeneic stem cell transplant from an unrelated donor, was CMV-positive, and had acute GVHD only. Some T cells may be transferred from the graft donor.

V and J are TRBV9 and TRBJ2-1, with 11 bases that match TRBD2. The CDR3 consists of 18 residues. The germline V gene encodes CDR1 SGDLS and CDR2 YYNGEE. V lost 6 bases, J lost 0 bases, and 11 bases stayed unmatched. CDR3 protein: CASTEGLAGGDSYNEQFF. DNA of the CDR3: TGTGCCAGCACCGAGGGGCTAGCGGGGGGCGACTCCTACAATGAGCAGTTCTTC.

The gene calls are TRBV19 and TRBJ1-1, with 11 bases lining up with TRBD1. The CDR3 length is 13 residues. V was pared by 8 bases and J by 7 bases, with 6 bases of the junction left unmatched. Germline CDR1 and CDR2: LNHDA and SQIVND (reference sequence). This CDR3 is CASAGTGGFEAFF. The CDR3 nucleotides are TGTGCCAGTGCCGGGACAGGGGGTTTTGAAGCTTTCTTT.

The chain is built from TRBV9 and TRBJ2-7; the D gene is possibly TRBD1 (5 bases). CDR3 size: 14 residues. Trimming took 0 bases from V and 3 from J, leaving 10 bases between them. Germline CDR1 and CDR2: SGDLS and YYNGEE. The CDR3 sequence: CASSVGWGSYEQYF. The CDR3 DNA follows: TGTGCCAGCAGCGTAGGATGGGGCAGCTACGAGCAGTACTTC.

The CDR3 loop reads CASSLGVAGPYNEQFF. The CDR3 DNA follows: TGTGCCAGCAGCTTAGGGGTAGCGGGACCATACAATGAGCAGTTCTTC. This sequence joins TRBV7-8 and TRBJ2-1, with 8 bases identical to TRBD2. V dropped 1 base and J dropped 4; count of bases not matched to a gene: 6. The CDR3 consists of 16 residues. Germline lookup yields CDR1 SGHVS and CDR2 FQNEAQ. Full variable domain (outside the CDR3, taken from reference TRBV7-8 and TRBJ2-1): GAGVSQSPRYKVAKRGQDVALRCDPISGHVSLFWYQQALGQGPEFLTYFQNEAQLDKSGLPSDRFFAERPEGSVSTLKIQRTQQEDSAVYLCASSLGVAGPYNEQFFGPGTRLTVL.

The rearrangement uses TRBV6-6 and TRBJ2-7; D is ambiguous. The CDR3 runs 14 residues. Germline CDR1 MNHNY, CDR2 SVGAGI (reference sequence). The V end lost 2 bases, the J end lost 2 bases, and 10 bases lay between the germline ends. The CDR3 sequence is CASSYIPGTYEQYF. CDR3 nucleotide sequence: TGTGCCAGCAGTTACATTCCCGGTACCTACGAGCAGTACTTC.

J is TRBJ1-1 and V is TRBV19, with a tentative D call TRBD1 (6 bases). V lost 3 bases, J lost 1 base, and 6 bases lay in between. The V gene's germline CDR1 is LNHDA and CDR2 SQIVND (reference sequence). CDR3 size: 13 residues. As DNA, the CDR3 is TGTGCCAGTAGTATGACAGGGAACACTGAAGCTTTCTTT. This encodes CASSMTGNTEAFF.

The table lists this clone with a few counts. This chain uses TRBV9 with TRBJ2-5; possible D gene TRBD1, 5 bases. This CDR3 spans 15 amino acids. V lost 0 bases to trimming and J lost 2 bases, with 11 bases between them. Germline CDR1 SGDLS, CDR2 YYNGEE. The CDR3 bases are TGTGCCAGCAGCGTAGGCTTGGACAAACAAGAGACCCAGTACTTC. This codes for CASSVGLDKQETQYF.

For the CDR3, the DNA is TGTGCCAGCAGCTCCCTACGCGGGGGGGCCGGTGAGCAGTACTTC. It specifies CASSSLRGGAGEQYF. This sequence joins TRBV5-6 and TRBJ2-7, with TRBD2 matching 9 bases. This CDR3 spans 15 amino acids. Germline trimming cut 3 bases from V and 7 bases from J; bases unmatched to any gene: 11. CDR1 is SGHDT and CDR2 is YYEEEE in the germline V gene. Using reference TRBV5-6 and TRBJ2-7 for the parts outside the CDR3, the full variable domain is DAGVTQSPTHLIKTRGQQVTLRCSPKSGHDTVSWYQQALGQGPQFIFQYYEEEERQRGNFPDRFSGHQFPNYSSELNVNALLLGDSALYLCASSSLRGGAGEQYFGPGTRLTVT.

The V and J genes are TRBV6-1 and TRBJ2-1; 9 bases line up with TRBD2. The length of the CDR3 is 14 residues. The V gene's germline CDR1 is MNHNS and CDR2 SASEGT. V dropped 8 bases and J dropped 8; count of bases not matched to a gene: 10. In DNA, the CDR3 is TGTGCCAGCGCCCCGTCTAGCGGGGACTATGAGCAGTTCTTC. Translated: CASAPSSGDYEQFF.

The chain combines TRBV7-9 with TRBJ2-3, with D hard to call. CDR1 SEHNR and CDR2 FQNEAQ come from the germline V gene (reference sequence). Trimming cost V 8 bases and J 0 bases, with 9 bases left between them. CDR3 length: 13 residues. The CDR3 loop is CASSTTSTDTQYF. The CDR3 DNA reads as TGTGCCAGCTCAACGACTAGCACAGATACGCAGTATTTT.

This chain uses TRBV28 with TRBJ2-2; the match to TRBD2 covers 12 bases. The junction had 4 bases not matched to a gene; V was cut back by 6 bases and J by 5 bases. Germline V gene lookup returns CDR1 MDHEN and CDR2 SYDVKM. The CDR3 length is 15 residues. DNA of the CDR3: TGTGCCAGCAGGCTAGCGGGAGGGTCTACCGGGGAGCTGTTTTTT. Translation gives CASRLAGGSTGELFF. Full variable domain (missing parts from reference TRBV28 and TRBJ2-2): DVKVTQSSRYLVKRTGEKVFLECVQDMDHENMFWYRQDPGLGLRLIYFSYDVKMKEKGDIPEGYSVSREKKERFSLILESASTNQTSMYLCASRLAGGSTGELFFGEGSRLTVL.

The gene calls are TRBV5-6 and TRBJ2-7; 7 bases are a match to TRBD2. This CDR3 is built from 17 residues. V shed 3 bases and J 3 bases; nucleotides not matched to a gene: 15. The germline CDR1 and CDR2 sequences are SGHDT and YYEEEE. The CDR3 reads CASSSAPGTNYYYEQYF. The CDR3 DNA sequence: TGTGCCAGCAGCTCAGCCCCCGGGACTAACTACTACTACGAGCAGTACTTC.

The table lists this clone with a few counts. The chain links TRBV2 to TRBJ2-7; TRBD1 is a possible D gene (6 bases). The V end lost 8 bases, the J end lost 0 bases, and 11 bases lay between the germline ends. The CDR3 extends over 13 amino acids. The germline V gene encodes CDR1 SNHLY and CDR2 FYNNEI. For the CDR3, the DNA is TGTGCCAGCGGGGGCCAAAGCTCCTACGAGCAGTACTTC. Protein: CASGGQSSYEQYF.

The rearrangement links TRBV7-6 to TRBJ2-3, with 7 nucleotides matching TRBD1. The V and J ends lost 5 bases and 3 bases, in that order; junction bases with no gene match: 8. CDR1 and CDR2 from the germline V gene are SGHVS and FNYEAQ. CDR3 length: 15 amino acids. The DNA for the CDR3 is TGTGCCAGCAGCGTTTGGGCAGGGGGTACAGATACGCAGTATTTT. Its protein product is CASSVWAGGTDTQYF.

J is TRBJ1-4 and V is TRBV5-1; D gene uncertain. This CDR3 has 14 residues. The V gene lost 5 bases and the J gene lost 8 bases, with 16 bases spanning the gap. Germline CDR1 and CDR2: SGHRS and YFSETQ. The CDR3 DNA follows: TGCGCCAGCAGGGGCGGGCCCCCTGAAGAAAAACTGTTTTTT. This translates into CASRGGPPEEKLFF.

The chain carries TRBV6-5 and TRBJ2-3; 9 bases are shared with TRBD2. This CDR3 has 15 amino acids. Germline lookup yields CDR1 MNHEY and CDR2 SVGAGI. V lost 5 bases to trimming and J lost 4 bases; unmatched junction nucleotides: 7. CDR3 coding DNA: TGTGCCAGCAGTGGCGCGGGGGGGCGCGCAGATACGCAGTATTTT. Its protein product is CASSGAGGRADTQYF.

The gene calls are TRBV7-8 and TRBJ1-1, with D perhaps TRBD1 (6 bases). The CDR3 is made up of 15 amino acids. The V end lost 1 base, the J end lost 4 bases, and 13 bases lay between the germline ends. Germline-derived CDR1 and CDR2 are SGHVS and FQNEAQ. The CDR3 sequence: CASSLGGGQGTEAFF. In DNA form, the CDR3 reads TGTGCCAGCAGCTTAGGCGGGGGGCAGGGCACTGAAGCTTTCTTT.

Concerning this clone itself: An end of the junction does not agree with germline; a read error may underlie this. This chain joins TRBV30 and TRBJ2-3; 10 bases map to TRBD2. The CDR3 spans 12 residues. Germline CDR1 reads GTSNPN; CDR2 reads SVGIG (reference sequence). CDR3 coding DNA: TGTGCCTGGAGTCCGCTAGCGGGAGCCTTACCTTTT. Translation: CAWSPLAGALPF.

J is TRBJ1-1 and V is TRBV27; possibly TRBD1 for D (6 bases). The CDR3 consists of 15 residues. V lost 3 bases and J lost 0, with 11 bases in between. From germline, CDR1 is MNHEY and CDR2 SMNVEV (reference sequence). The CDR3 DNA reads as TGTGCCAGCAGTTTGGAAGCAGGGGTGAACACTGAAGCTTTCTTT. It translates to CASSLEAGVNTEAFF.

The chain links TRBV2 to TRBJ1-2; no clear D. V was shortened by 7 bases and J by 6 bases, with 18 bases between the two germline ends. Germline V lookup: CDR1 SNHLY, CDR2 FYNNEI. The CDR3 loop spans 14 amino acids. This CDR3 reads CASNNRGLGNGYTF. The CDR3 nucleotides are TGTGCCAGCAACAACCGAGGTCTAGGTAATGGCTACACCTTC. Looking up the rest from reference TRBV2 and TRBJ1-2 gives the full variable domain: EPEVTQTPSHQVTQMGQEVILRCVPISNHLYFYWYRQILGQKVEFLVSFYNNEISEKSEIFDDQFSVERPDGSNFTLKIRSTKLEDSAMYFCASNNRGLGNGYTFGSGTRLTVV.